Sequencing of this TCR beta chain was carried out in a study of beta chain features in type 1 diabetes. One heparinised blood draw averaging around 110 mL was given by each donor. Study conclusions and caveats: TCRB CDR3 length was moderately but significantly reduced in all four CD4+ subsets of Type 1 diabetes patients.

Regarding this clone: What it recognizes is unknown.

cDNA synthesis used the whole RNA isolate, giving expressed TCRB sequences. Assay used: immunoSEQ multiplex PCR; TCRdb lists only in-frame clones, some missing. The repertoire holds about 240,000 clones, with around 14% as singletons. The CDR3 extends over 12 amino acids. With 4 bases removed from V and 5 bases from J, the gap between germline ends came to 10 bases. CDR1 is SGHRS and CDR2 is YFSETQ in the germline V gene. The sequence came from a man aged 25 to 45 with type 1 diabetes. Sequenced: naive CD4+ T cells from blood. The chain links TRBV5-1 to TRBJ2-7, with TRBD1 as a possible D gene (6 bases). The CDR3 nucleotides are TGCGCCAGCAGCCAGGGGTTCGACGAGCAGTACTTC. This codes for CASSQGFDEQYF.